The 12 T cell receptor beta chains below were found in one sample sequenced in a study of cytomegalovirus exposure and HLA in healthy donors. Profiled with immunoSEQ multiplex PCR; TCRdb holds only in-frame clones, not every one. This table has 350,000 or so clones, 86% appearing once. The sequenced material came from PBMCs. These receptors all come from a woman under 30 in good health and CMV-seronegative.

The rearrangement uses TRBV6-5 and TRBJ1-1, with D hard to call. This CDR3 spans 14 amino acids. Trimming pared 4 bases from V and 1 base from J, leaving 10 bases between. CDR1 is MNHEY and CDR2 is SVGAGI in the germline V gene. The CDR3 protein is CASSSASWNTEAFF. In nucleotides, the CDR3 is TGTGCCAGCAGTTCTGCGTCTTGGAACACTGAAGCTTTCTTT.

The chain carries TRBV4-2 and TRBJ1-2; no firm D call. CDR1 is LGHNA and CDR2 is YNFKEQ in the germline V gene. This CDR3 is built from 15 residues. V lost 1 base to trimming and J lost 6 bases, with 15 bases between them. The CDR3 nucleotides read TGTGCCAGCAGCCAAGTGGGCCAACGCGGGAATGGCTACACCTTC. Protein: CASSQVGQRGNGYTF.

The chain uses TRBV7-3 and TRBJ2-5, with D maybe TRBD1 (6 bases). Germline CDR1 and CDR2: SGHTA and FQGTGA. The CDR3 consists of 18 residues. V lost 4 bases, J lost 3 bases, and 24 bases lay in between. In DNA, the CDR3 is TGTGCCAGCAGCTCCTTCCCTACCGCGGCAGGGGCCGAAGAGACCCAGTACTTC. It encodes CASSSFPTAAGAEETQYF. The full variable domain, its missing parts supplied by reference TRBV7-3 and TRBJ2-5, is GAGVSQTPSNKVTEKGKYVELRCDPISGHTALYWYRQSLGQGPEFLIYFQGTGAADDSGLPNDRFFAVRPEGSVSTLKIQRTERGDSAVYLCASSSFPTAAGAEETQYFGPGTRLLVL.

The gene calls are TRBV5-6 and TRBJ1-4; TRBD1 matches 7 bases. Losses at the gene ends were 4 bases for V and 7 bases for J; bases not matched to a gene: 7. This CDR3 region has 14 residues. Germline assignment: CDR1 SGHDT and CDR2 YYEEEE. The CDR3 region is CASSRQGLGEKLFF. DNA for the CDR3: TGTGCCAGCAGCCGACAGGGACTTGGTGAAAAACTGTTTTTT.

There are a few counts of this clone. The chain employs TRBV29-1 and TRBJ2-5; the match to TRBD2 covers 10 bases. The CDR3 loop spans 15 amino acids. After removal of 4 bases from V and 3 bases from J, the junction contained 8 bases not matched to a gene. The V gene's germline CDR1 is SQVTM and CDR2 ANQGSEA. CDR3 nucleotide sequence: TGCAGCGTTGTAGGCTGGACTAGCGGAGAAGAGACCCAGTACTTC. As protein: CSVVGWTSGEETQYF.

This rearrangement joins TRBV18 to TRBJ2-2; TRBD2 might be the D (5 bases). Germline CDR1 reads KGHSH; CDR2 reads LQKENI. Trimming cost V 2 bases and J 6 bases, with 16 bases left between them. This CDR3 contains 16 residues. This chain's CDR3 is CASSPGGAEAAGELFF. The DNA of the CDR3 is TGTGCCAGCTCACCAGGAGGTGCCGAGGCGGCCGGGGAGCTGTTTTTT.

This rearrangement joins TRBV7-6 to TRBJ2-3; TRBD1 agrees at 10 bases. Germline CDR1 SGHVS, CDR2 FNYEAQ. The length of the CDR3 is 16 residues. With 1 base clipped from V and 6 bases from J, the junction kept 7 bases outside the gene matches. The CDR3 nucleotides are TGTGCCAGCAGCTTAGGGGGACAGGGGTCTGCGGATACGCAGTATTTT. Its protein is CASSLGGQGSADTQYF.

The chain links TRBV10-3 to TRBJ2-1, with 9 bases fitting TRBD1. With V trimmed by 6 bases and J by 2 bases, 5 bases remained unmatched. The CDR3 runs to 15 residues. The germline gives CDR1 ENHRY, CDR2 SYGVKD. CDR3 in amino acids: CAISLDRGAYNEQFF. In DNA form, the CDR3 reads TGTGCCATCAGCCTCGACAGGGGGGCCTACAATGAGCAGTTCTTC.

V gene TRBV28 combines with J gene TRBJ2-3; 7 bases match TRBD2. This CDR3 contains 12 residues. Germline CDR1 reads MDHEN; CDR2 reads SYDVKM. The CDR3 DNA follows: TGTGCATTTAGCGGGTGGGGCGGTACGCAGTATTTT. Encoded protein: CAFSGWGGTQYF.

This sequence joins TRBV6-4 and TRBJ1-2; D perhaps matches TRBD1 (6 bases). There are 13 residues in the CDR3. Germline CDR1 MRHNA, CDR2 SNTAGT. The ends were cut back, 6 bases at V and 8 bases at J, with 16 bases in the middle. The CDR3 reads CASRGGRGGGYTF. DNA for the CDR3: TGTGCCAGCAGAGGGGGTAGGGGTGGAGGCTACACCTTC.

This chain links TRBV6-5 with TRBJ2-5; 11 nucleotides match TRBD1. The CDR3 consists of 16 residues. The V gene's germline CDR1 is MNHEY and CDR2 SVGAGI. The trim removed 2 bases at V and 4 bases at J, leaving 6 bases unmatched. This chain's CDR3 is CASSYTGTGGAETQYF. In DNA, the CDR3 is TGTGCCAGCAGTTACACCGGGACAGGGGGTGCAGAGACCCAGTACTTC.

The chain combines TRBV4-3 with TRBJ1-2; the match to TRBD1 covers 9 bases. The junction had 4 bases not matched to a gene; V was cut back by 2 bases and J by 3 bases. CDR1 and CDR2 (germline): LGHNA, YSLEER. CDR3 length: 15 residues. For the CDR3, the DNA is TGCGCCAGCAGCCAACACAGGGGGCGCGACTATGGCTACACCTTC. It is translated as CASSQHRGRDYGYTF.